This TCR beta chain was sequenced during a study of response to subunit inactivated influenza vaccine. This CDR3 region has 13 residues. The V gene end was trimmed by 5 bases and the J gene end by 1 base; junction bases not matched to a gene: 2. Germline CDR1 is SGHRS and CDR2 is YFSETQ. MiXCR, run by TCRdb on the RT-PCR reads, gives a single entry per CDR3 protein. The sample consists of fewer than 600,000 distinct CDR3 sequences, around 7.9% of them appearing once. The sequencing used PBMCs from blood, collected less than 30 months after vaccination. The sequence derives from a man between 50 and 75 years old who received an inactivated influenza vaccine. The chain carries TRBV5-1 and TRBJ2-5, with TRBD1 matching over 7 bases. CDR3 coding DNA: TGCGCCAGCAGGGGGACAGCCCAAGAGACCCAGTACTTC. This codes for CASRGTAQETQYF.